This T cell receptor beta chain stems from a study of T cells in Graves' hyperthyroidism and ophthalmopathy (dated by TCRdb to between 2018 and 2020). A note on the overall study: Peripheral blood was sampled at the time of initial diagnosis, prior to any treatment. TCR V-J signatures able to tell the groups apart were searched for in a discovery cohort of 95 to 100 patients, of whom about 40 had Graves' ophthalmopathy and about 55 had stable Graves' hyperthyroidism. Prospective prediction of ophthalmopathy was tested in an independent validation cohort consisting of 18 to 20 hyperthyroidism patients and approximately 16 patients who later progressed to ophthalmopathy. The roughly 91 discovery patients were randomly divided into training and test sets at a 7:3 ratio. Thyroid tissue and blood T-cell repertoires from several Graves' hyperthyroidism patients were also compared in the study. After sampling, hyperthyroidism patients received methimazole starting at 30 mg daily, and ophthalmopathy patients received high-dose intravenous methylprednisolone. The paper reports TCR Vbeta CDR3 sequencing of approximately 130 peripheral blood samples: around 45 ophthalmopathy, roughly 74 hyperthyroidism and around 17 progressor patients.

TCR beta CDR3 regions were amplified from RNA transcripts. For the first round of RT-PCR on the TCR CDR3, the HTBI primer set was used together with the Qiagen OneStep RT-PCR kit. A second multiplex PCR round built the libraries, followed by size selection and purification. Paired-end sequencing of the libraries was performed with 100 bp reads on an Illumina HiSeq2000. Per the source publication's procedure: SOAPnuke was used to process the raw data, throwing out any read that contained adapters or uncalled bases, had a mean Phred below 15, or lacked an exact constant-primer or identifier match. High-quality paired reads were merged with COPE v1.2.5, and unique nucleotide sequences were defined as clonotypes. MiTCR v1.1 was used to align the clonotypes against IMGT TRBV, TRBD and TRBJ reference segments. The analysis included only V-J combinations with a frequency above 0.0001, which together covered 99% to 99.2% of the repertoires. A TCS score was defined as the ratio between F50 (clonal expansion) and ExV (chaos), using BLOSUM62-based TCRdist between CDR3 peptides within each V-J. Welch's t-statistics and random forest reduced 500 to 650 V-J features to roughly 13, which were used in a naive Bayes classifier (R e1071). Thyroid-blood repertoire similarity was quantified with the Morisita-Horn index. TCRdb reprocessed the public reads (quality trimming at Q25 with fastp, clone calling with MiXCR) and kept in-frame beta chains. Records with the same CDR3 protein are collapsed into one entry carrying the most frequent genes and DNA. Here the V and J calls rest on TCRdb's processing, not on the authors' analysis. The sample data list approximately 600,000 distinct CDR3 sequences, and roughly 14% of these were observed just once. About 3.9% of the sample lies in the top ten.

The study at large found these results: Blood samples also contained most of the expanded thyroid clonotypes (frequency above 0.001), which suggests that blood repertoires may reflect thyroid immune responses. In validation, the model predicted progression to ophthalmopathy with 65% to 71% sensitivity and approximately 78% specificity, a median of approximately 6.5 months before onset. Sample size was not statistically predetermined, and blinding of investigators to group allocation was not performed. In cross-validation, a model built on a 13 V-J signature told ophthalmopathy apart from stable hyperthyroidism with 87.88% sensitivity and around 84% specificity, and in testing the same model reached 80%/75%.

A word on this clonotype: This receptor's antigen is unknown. No base-level quality is on record; no much larger clone is a single base apart.

In the ophthalmopathy patients, disease was moderately to severely active, with a Clinical Activity Score of 3 or more, a NOSPECS grade of 4 or more, and a duration of less than 3 months. Any patient with an uncontrolled infection, another autoimmune disease, pregnancy or lactation was excluded. Diagnoses were based on clinical symptoms, serum thyroxine and TRAb, thyroid ultrasound and orbital computed tomography. PBMCs were separated from roughly 10 ml of fresh peripheral blood using Ficoll-Paque density gradient centrifugation. Total RNA was extracted using Trizol reagent, and RNA quality was assessed on an Agilent 2100 Bioanalyzer. Measured from the cysteine to the phenylalanine, the CDR3 is 14 residues long. Here the CDR3 DNA is all that survives: 42 bases in frame from base 1. V gives up 2 bases and J gives up 3 bases, and the segment between their germline ends measures 11 bases. As encoded in the germline V gene (reference sequence), CDR1 is MNHEY while CDR2 is SMNVEV.

Sequenced input: blood. Rearrangement joined TRBV27 to TRBJ2-7; no D gene call is confident. This clonotype was obtained from a woman aged 35 to 49 with Graves' ophthalmopathy. The CDR3 has the sequence CASSLRFPFYEQYF. The sequenced DNA is TGTGCCAGCAGTTTAAGGTTCCCCTTCTACGAGCAGTACTTC.